This T cell receptor beta chain emerged from a study of blood T cells in healthy people across ages. Study-wide results and limits: Nothing was known about donor CMV status, and this possibly confounded expanded clonotype changes.

V lost 4 bases to trimming and J lost 7 bases; unmatched junction nucleotides: 13. Germline CDR1 is SQVTM and CDR2 is ANQGSEA. The CDR3 covers 14 residues. PCR was performed a second time for about 6 to 12 cycles using a sample-barcoded 5' primer and a J-beta primer mix. TCRdb re-derived calls from the 5' RACE reads in MiXCR, one entry per CDR3 protein. This repertoire shows about 780,000 distinct CDR3 sequences, roughly 46% found once; its top ten account for around 18%. A word on this clonotype: Its antigen is as yet unknown.

The TCR comes from an elderly man in good health. The sequencing input was blood. This chain connects TRBV29-1 to TRBJ2-7, with 7 bases lining up with TRBD1. The CDR3 protein is CSVGMTGNLWEQYF. CDR3 nucleotides: TGCAGCGTTGGGATGACAGGGAATTTGTGGGAGCAGTACTTC.